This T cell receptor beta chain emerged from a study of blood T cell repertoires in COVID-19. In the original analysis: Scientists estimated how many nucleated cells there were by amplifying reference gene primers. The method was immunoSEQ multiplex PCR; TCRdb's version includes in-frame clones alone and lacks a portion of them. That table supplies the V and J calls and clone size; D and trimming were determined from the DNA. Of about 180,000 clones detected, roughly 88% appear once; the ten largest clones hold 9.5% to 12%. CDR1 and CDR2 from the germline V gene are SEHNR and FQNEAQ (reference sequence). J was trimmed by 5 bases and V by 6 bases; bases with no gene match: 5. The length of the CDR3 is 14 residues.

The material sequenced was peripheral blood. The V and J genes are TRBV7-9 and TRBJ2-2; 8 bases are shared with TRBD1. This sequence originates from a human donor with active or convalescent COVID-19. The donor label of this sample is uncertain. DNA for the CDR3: TGTGCCAGCAGGCCTGGACAGGGAACCGGGGAGCTGTTTTTT. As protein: CASRPGQGTGELFF. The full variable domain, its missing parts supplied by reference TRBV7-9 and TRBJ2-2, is DTGVSQNPRHKITKRGQNVTFRCDPISEHNRLYWYRQTLGQGPEFLTYFQNEAQLEKSRLLSDRFSAERPKGSFSTLEIQRTEQGDSAMYLCASRPGQGTGELFFGEGSRLTVL.